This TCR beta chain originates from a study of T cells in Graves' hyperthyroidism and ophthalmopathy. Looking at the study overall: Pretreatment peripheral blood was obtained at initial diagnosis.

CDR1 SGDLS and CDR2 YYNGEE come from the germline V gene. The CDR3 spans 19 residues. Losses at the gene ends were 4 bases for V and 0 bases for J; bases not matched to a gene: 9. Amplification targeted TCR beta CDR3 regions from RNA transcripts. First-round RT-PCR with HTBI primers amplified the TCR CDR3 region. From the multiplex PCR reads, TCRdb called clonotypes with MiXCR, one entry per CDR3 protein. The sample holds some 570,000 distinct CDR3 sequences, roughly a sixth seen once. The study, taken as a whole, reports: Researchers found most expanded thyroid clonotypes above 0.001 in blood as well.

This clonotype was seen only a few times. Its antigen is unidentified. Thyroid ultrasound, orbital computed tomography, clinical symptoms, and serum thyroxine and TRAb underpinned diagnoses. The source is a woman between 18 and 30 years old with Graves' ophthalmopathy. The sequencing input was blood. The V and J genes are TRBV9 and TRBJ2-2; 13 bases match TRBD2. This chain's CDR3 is CASSLGLAGAPTNTGELFF. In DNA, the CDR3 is TGTGCCAGCAGCTTAGGACTAGCGGGAGCCCCCACGAACACCGGGGAGCTGTTTTTT.